This note documents a single T cell receptor beta chain sequence. Its antigen is currently unknown. This PCR relied on a set of 60 Vbeta primers and 13 Jbeta primers. This table comes from immunoSEQ multiplex PCR, and its TCRdb copy is limited to in-frame clones, with some not included. This table holds around 50,000 clones. The data originate from a study of cytomegalovirus exposure and HLA in healthy donors. Study conclusions and caveats: Clonal expansion was found to be greater in HLA-associated TCR beta chains than in equally common others in a later analysis. Despite most TCR sequences being rare, some public TCRs occurred in many donors.

The germline gives CDR1 MDHEN, CDR2 SYDVKM. The CDR3 runs 14 residues. V shed 4 bases and J shed 2 bases, with 12 bases lying between them. The sequenced sample was PBMCs. This clonotype was obtained from a woman between 50 and 59 years old in good health and CMV-seropositive. This rearrangement joins TRBV28 to TRBJ2-7; TRBD1 is a possible D gene (6 bases). The DNA of the CDR3 is TGTGCCAGCAGTTCCCCGGACAGTGCCTACGAGCAGTACTTC. It translates to CASSSPDSAYEQYF.